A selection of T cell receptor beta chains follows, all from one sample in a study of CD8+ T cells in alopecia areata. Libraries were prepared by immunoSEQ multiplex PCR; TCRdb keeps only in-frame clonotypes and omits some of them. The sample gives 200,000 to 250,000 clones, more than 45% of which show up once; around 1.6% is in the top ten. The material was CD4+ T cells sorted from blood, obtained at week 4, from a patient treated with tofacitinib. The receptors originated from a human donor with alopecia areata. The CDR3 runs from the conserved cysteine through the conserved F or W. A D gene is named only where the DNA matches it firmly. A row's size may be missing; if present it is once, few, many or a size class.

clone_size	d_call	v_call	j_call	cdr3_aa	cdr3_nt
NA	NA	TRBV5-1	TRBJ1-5	CASSHRDPSGIGNQPQHF	TGCGCCAGCAGCCACCGGGACCCAAGTGGAATAGGCAATCAGCCCCAGCATTTT
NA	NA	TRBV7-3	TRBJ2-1	CASSLSVHEQFF	TGTGCCAGCAGCTTAAGCGTCCATGAGCAGTTCTTC
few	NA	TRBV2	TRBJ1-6	CASRIQSARSPLHF	TGTGCCAGCAGGATACAGAGCGCCAGATCACCCCTCCACTTT
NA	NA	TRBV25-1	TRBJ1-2	CASSEYGVLNYGYTF	TGTGCCAGCAGTGAATATGGAGTCCTTAACTATGGCTACACCTTC
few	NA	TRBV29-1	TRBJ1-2	CSVEQGPGGYTF	TGCAGCGTTGAACAGGGTCCGGGTGGCTACACCTTC
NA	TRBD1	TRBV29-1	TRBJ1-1	CSVVHSGTGTNTEAFF	TGCAGCGTTGTTCATTCCGGGACAGGGACGAACACTGAAGCTTTCTTT
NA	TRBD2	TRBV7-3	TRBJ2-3	CASSPSGTLTDTQYF	TGTGCCAGCAGCCCTAGCGGGACTCTCACAGATACGCAGTATTTT
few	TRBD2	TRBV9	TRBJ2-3	CASSSGGYNTDTQYF	TGTGCCAGCAGCAGCGGGGGTTACAACACAGATACGCAGTATTTT
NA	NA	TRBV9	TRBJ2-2	CASSKITGTLNTGELFF	TGTGCCAGCAGCAAAATAACCGGGACATTGAACACCGGGGAGCTGTTTTTT
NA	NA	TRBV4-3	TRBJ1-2	CASSQARQFGYGYTF	TGCGCCAGCAGCCAAGCCCGCCAGTTCGGCTATGGCTACACCTTC
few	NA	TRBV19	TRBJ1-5	CASSILSSSQPQHF	TGTGCCAGTAGTATTTTGAGTTCAAGTCAGCCCCAGCATTTT
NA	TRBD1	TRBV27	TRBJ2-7	CAQAGQGEQYF	TGTGCCCAGGCCGGACAGGGTGAGCAGTACTTC
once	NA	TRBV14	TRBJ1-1	CASSQGRMTGAFF	TGTGCCAGCAGCCAAGGGAGGATGACCGGAGCTTTCTTT
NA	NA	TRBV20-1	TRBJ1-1	CSPYGPQAFF	TGCAGTCCATACGGGCCCCAGGCTTTCTTT
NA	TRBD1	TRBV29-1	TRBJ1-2	CSVRGGDGYTF	TGCAGCGTCAGGGGGGGCGATGGCTACACCTTC
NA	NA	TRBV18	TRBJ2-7	CASSPMAGEAHEQYF	TGTGCCAGCTCACCAATGGCAGGGGAGGCCCACGAGCAGTACTTC
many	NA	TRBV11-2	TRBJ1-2	CASSREGYGYTF	TGTGCCAGCAGCCGCGAAGGCTATGGCTACACCTTC
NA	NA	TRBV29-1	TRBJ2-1	CSAGNNEQFF	TGCAGCGCTGGTAACAATGAGCAGTTCTTC
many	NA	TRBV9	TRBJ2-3	CASSVLTTDTQYF	TGTGCCAGCAGCGTACTAACCACAGATACGCAGTATTTT
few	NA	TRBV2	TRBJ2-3	CASRRRIASTDTQYF	TGTGCCAGCCGACGGCGGATAGCTAGCACAGATACGCAGTATTTT
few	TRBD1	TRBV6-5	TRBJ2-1	CASSARGQLYNEQFF	TGTGCCAGCAGTGCCCGGGGACAGCTCTACAATGAGCAGTTCTTC
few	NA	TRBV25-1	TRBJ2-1	CASSGWQGGDEQFF	TGTGCCAGCAGTGGTTGGCAGGGTGGGGATGAGCAGTTCTTC
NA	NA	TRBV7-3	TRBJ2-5	CASSPVGGIQETQYF	TGTGCCAGCAGCCCAGTTGGCGGAATACAAGAGACCCAGTACTTC
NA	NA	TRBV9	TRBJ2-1	CASSSTGAGYLNEQFF	TGTGCCAGCAGCTCCACCGGGGCAGGGTATCTCAATGAGCAGTTCTTC
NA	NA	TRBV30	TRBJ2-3	CAWSTGTDTQYF	TGTGCCTGGAGTACAGGGACAGATACGCAGTATTTT
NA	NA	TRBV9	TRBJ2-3	CASSVRRGLTDTQYF	TGTGCCAGCAGCGTGAGGCGGGGCCTCACAGATACGCAGTATTTT
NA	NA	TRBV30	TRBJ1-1	CAWRGYKNTEAFF	TGTGCCTGGAGAGGGTACAAGAACACTGAAGCTTTCTTT
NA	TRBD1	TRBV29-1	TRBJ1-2	CSVGQGIYGYTF	TGCAGCGTCGGACAGGGAATCTATGGCTACACCTTC
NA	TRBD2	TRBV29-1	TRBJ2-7	CSVVGPRGGPYEQYF	TGCAGCGTTGTGGGGCCTCGGGGGGGGCCCTACGAGCAGTACTTC
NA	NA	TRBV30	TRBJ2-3	CAWSGGPNTQYF	TGTGCCTGGAGCGGAGGGCCTAATACGCAGTATTTT
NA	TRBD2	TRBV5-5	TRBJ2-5	CASSLAYSGGNQETQYF	TGTGCCAGCAGCTTGGCCTATAGCGGGGGTAACCAAGAGACCCAGTACTTC
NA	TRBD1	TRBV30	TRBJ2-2	CAWSVTGLNTGELFF	TGTGCCTGGAGTGTGACAGGGCTGAACACCGGGGAGCTGTTTTTT
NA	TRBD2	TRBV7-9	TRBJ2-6	CASSSSGRAGANVLTF	TGTGCCAGCAGCTCATCGGGGAGGGCTGGGGCCAACGTCCTGACTTTC
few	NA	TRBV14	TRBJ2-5	CASSRRGAETQYF	TGTGCCAGCAGCCGGAGGGGGGCAGAGACCCAGTACTTC
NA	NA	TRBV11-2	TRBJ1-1	CASSPDTMGTEAFF	TGTGCCAGCAGTCCGGACACGATGGGGACTGAAGCTTTCTTT
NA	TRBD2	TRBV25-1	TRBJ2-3	CASGFPQRGGGADTQYF	TGTGCCAGCGGATTTCCCCAGCGGGGGGGAGGGGCAGATACGCAGTATTTT
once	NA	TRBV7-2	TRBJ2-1	CASSFGGFNEQFF	TGTGCCAGCAGCTTTGGGGGCTTCAATGAGCAGTTCTTC
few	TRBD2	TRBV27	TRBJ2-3	CASSRERTSGTDTQYF	TGTGCCAGCAGTCGTGAACGGACTAGCGGGACAGATACGCAGTATTTT
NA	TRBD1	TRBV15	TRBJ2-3	CATSTDRGYSSTDTQYF	TGTGCCACCAGCACGGACAGGGGATACTCTAGCACAGATACGCAGTATTTT
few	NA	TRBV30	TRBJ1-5	CACSYSNQPQHF	TGTGCCTGCAGCTATAGCAATCAGCCCCAGCATTTT
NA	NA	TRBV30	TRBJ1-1	CAWSVLGANTEAFF	TGTGCCTGGAGTGTACTTGGGGCGAACACTGAAGCTTTCTTT
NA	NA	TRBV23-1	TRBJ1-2	CASSLAYGYTF	TGCGCCAGCAGTCTGGCCTATGGCTACACCTTC
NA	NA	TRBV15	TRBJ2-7	CATSRDRVTEQYF	TGTGCCACCAGCAGAGATAGGGTCACCGAGCAGTACTTC
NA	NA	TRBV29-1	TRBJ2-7	CSVTYYEQYF	TGCAGCGTCACTTACTACGAGCAGTACTTC
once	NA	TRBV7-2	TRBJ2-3	CASSLDPAARTDTQYF	TGTGCCAGCAGCTTAGACCCAGCGGCCCGCACAGATACGCAGTATTTT
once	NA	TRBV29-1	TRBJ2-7	CSMQGQTYEQYF	TGCAGCATGCAAGGACAGACCTACGAGCAGTACTTC
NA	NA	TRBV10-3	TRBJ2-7	CAISPSGAEQYF	TGTGCCATCTCCCCCTCAGGGGCCGAGCAGTACTTC
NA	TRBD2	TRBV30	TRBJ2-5	CAWSAGGGGETQYF	TGTGCCTGGAGTGCCGGGGGGGGCGGAGAGACCCAGTACTTC
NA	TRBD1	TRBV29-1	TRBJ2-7	CSVRTGGLYEQYF	TGCAGCGTCCGGACAGGGGGGCTCTACGAGCAGTACTTC
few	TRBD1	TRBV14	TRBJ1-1	CASSRGQGYSEAFF	TGTGCCAGCAGCCGCGGACAGGGGTATTCTGAAGCTTTCTTT
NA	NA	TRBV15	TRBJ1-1	CATSRQLMNTEAFF	TGTGCCACCAGCAGACAGTTAATGAACACTGAAGCTTTCTTT